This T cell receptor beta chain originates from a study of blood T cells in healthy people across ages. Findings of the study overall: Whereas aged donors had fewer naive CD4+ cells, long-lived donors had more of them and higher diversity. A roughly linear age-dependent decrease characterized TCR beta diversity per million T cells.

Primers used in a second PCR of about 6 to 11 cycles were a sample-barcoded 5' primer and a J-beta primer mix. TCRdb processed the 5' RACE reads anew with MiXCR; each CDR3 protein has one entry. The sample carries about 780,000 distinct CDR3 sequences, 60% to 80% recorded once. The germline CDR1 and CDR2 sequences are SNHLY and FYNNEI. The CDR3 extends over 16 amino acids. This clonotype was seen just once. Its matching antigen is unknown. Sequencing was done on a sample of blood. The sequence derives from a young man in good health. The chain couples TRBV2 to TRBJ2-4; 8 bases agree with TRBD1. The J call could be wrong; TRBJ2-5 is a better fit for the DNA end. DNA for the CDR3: TGTGCCAGCATTACGGTCCTACAGGGGGTCCAAGAGACCCAGTACTTC. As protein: CASITVLQGVQETQYF.